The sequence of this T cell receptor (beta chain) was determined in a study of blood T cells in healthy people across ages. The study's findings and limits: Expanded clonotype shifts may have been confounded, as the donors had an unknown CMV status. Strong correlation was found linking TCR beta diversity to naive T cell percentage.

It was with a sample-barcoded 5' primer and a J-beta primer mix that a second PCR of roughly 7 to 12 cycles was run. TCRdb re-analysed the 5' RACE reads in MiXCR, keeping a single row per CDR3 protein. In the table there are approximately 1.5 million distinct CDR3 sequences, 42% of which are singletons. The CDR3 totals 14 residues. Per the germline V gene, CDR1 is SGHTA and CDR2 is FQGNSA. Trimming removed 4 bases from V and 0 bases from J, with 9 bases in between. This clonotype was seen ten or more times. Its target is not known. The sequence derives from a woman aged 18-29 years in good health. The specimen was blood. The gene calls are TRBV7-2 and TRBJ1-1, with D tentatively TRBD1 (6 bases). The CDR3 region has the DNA TGTGCCAGCAGCTCGGACAGACTGAACACTGAAGCTTTCTTT. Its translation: CASSSDRLNTEAFF.